These T cell receptor beta chains were read from a single sample in a study of T cells in Graves' hyperthyroidism and ophthalmopathy. Each CDR3 protein gets one entry after TCRdb re-called the multiplex PCR reads with MiXCR. The sample gives 300,000 to 400,000 distinct CDR3 sequences, 15% to 20% of which show up once; about half is in the top ten. Sample: blood. Receptors were obtained from a woman aged 45-65 years with Graves' hyperthyroidism. Each CDR3 is given with its conserved first and last residue. Fields, in order: D gene, J gene, V gene, clone size, CDR3 DNA, CDR3 protein. The D gene is left open where the match is weak. The size entry is marked missing in some rows and otherwise reads once, few, many or a size class.

D gene: -
J gene: TRBJ1-2
V gene: TRBV18
clone size: many
CDR3 DNA: TGTGCCAGCTCAGCGCAGGGGAGTGGAGACTATGGCTACACCTTC
CDR3 protein: CASSAQGSGDYGYTF

D gene: -
J gene: TRBJ1-1
V gene: TRBV10-3
clone size: many
CDR3 DNA: TGTGCCATCATGGCGGGGGGTACGGTTACTGAAGCTTTCTTT
CDR3 protein: CAIMAGGTVTEAFF

D gene: -
J gene: TRBJ1-2
V gene: TRBV3-1
clone size: many
CDR3 DNA: TGTGCCAGCAGCCCAGTGGATGCGGGCGCTGGATTGGGCTACACCTTC
CDR3 protein: CASSPVDAGAGLGYTF

D gene: -
J gene: TRBJ1-4
V gene: TRBV18
clone size: few
CDR3 DNA: TGTGCCAGCGGAGTTCGGGAAAATGAAAAACTGTTTTTT
CDR3 protein: CASGVRENEKLFF

D gene: -
J gene: TRBJ2-2
V gene: TRBV6-1
clone size: once
CDR3 DNA: TGTGCCAGCAGTGAAGCACAGGAGGACCCCACCGGGGAGCTGTTTTTT
CDR3 protein: CASSEAQEDPTGELFF

D gene: TRBD1
J gene: TRBJ1-6
V gene: TRBV6-1
clone size: -
CDR3 DNA: TGTGCCAGCAGTGTGGACAGGGAAAGCTCACCCCTCCACTTT
CDR3 protein: CASSVDRESSPLHF

D gene: TRBD1
J gene: TRBJ2-7
V gene: TRBV28
clone size: -
CDR3 DNA: TGTGCCAGCGCTACACGACAGGGCGCAGGCTACGAGCAGTACTTC
CDR3 protein: CASATRQGAGYEQYF

D gene: TRBD2
J gene: TRBJ2-5
V gene: TRBV11-2
clone size: many
CDR3 DNA: TGTGCCAGCAGCTCCCTCGGACCCACTAGCGGGAACCGGGAGACCCAGTACTTC
CDR3 protein: CASSSLGPTSGNRETQYF

D gene: -
J gene: TRBJ1-6
V gene: TRBV27
clone size: -
CDR3 DNA: TGTGCCAGCGGGAAGGAGGCATCACCCCTCCACTTT
CDR3 protein: CASGKEASPLHF

D gene: TRBD1
J gene: TRBJ1-5
V gene: TRBV20-1
clone size: -
CDR3 DNA: TGCAGTGCTAGGGGTGGGACAGGGGCCAAGAGTCAGCCCCAGCATTTT
CDR3 protein: CSARGGTGAKSQPQHF

D gene: TRBD1
J gene: TRBJ2-3
V gene: TRBV7-9
clone size: -
CDR3 DNA: TGTGCCAGCATCTCAATTAACCCCAGGGGGCCACAGCGGGCCGGCACAGATACGCAGTATTTT
CDR3 protein: CASISINPRGPQRAGTDTQYF

D gene: -
J gene: TRBJ1-2
V gene: TRBV12-3/TRBV12-4
clone size: many
CDR3 DNA: TGTGCCAGCAGTTTCTATCCAGATAACTATGGCTACACCTTC
CDR3 protein: CASSFYPDNYGYTF

D gene: TRBD2
J gene: TRBJ2-5
V gene: TRBV6-1
clone size: many
CDR3 DNA: TGTGCCAGCAGTTTCCTAGCGGGGGGTACAGAGACCCAGTACTTC
CDR3 protein: CASSFLAGGTETQYF

D gene: TRBD2
J gene: TRBJ2-3
V gene: TRBV2
clone size: many
CDR3 DNA: TGTGCCAGCAATCCAGCGGGGGCAGATACGCAGTATTTT
CDR3 protein: CASNPAGADTQYF

D gene: -
J gene: TRBJ1-2
V gene: TRBV9
clone size: -
CDR3 DNA: TGTGCCAGCGCGGCGGATTTTAACTATGGCTACACCTTC
CDR3 protein: CASAADFNYGYTF

D gene: -
J gene: TRBJ2-6
V gene: TRBV10-3
clone size: few
CDR3 DNA: TGTGCCATCACTGACAGTACCTCTGGGGCCAACGTCCTGACTTTC
CDR3 protein: CAITDSTSGANVLTF

D gene: -
J gene: TRBJ2-1
V gene: TRBV7-9
clone size: -
CDR3 DNA: TGTGCCAGCAGCCCCGGGGGTAGCCCCCCCTCCTACAATGAGCAGTTCTTC
CDR3 protein: CASSPGGSPPSYNEQFF

D gene: -
J gene: TRBJ1-4
V gene: TRBV7-9
clone size: -
CDR3 DNA: TGTGCCAGCAGCTTAGACAGGATTTCTAATGAAAAACTGTTTTTT
CDR3 protein: CASSLDRISNEKLFF

D gene: -
J gene: TRBJ1-1
V gene: TRBV13
clone size: many
CDR3 DNA: TGTGCCAGCAGCTCCTACCAACAGGGTGGTACTGAAGCTTTCTTT
CDR3 protein: CASSSYQQGGTEAFF

D gene: -
J gene: TRBJ2-2
V gene: TRBV19
clone size: -
CDR3 DNA: TGTGCCAGTAGTATACAGGGATCCGGGGAGCTGTTTTTT
CDR3 protein: CASSIQGSGELFF

D gene: TRBD2
J gene: TRBJ2-5
V gene: TRBV9
clone size: -
CDR3 DNA: TGTGCCAGCAGCGTAACGGCGGGGGGAGAGACCCAGTACTTC
CDR3 protein: CASSVTAGGETQYF

D gene: TRBD1
J gene: TRBJ1-6
V gene: TRBV20-1
clone size: -
CDR3 DNA: TGCAGTGCTAGACAGGGGGTGGGGTCACCCCTCCACTTT
CDR3 protein: CSARQGVGSPLHF

D gene: TRBD2
J gene: TRBJ2-5
V gene: TRBV11-2
clone size: many
CDR3 DNA: TGTGCCAGCAGCTCCCTAGCGGACCTTGGGGAGACCCAGTACTTC
CDR3 protein: CASSSLADLGETQYF

D gene: -
J gene: TRBJ2-1
V gene: TRBV29-1
clone size: -
CDR3 DNA: TGCAGCGCCGAACCCCCCGGGGATGAGCAGTTCTTC
CDR3 protein: CSAEPPGDEQFF

D gene: TRBD1
J gene: TRBJ1-2
V gene: TRBV5-1
clone size: many
CDR3 DNA: TGCGCCAGCCCATTACAGGGGGCGCTGTGGAGGGGCTACACCTTC
CDR3 protein: CASPLQGALWRGYTF

D gene: -
J gene: TRBJ1-1
V gene: TRBV20-1
clone size: -
CDR3 DNA: TGCAGTGCTAGAGACGGACGAAAAAGCGTGGCTTTCTTT
CDR3 protein: CSARDGRKSVAFF

D gene: -
J gene: TRBJ2-7
V gene: TRBV7-8
clone size: few
CDR3 DNA: TGTGCCAGCAGCTTAGCGATTGATTGGGACGACTCCTACGAGCAGTACTTC
CDR3 protein: CASSLAIDWDDSYEQYF

D gene: -
J gene: TRBJ1-1
V gene: TRBV19
clone size: -
CDR3 DNA: TGTGCCAGTAGTAGTCTCGGAGGGATGACTGAAGCTTTCTTT
CDR3 protein: CASSSLGGMTEAFF

D gene: -
J gene: TRBJ1-2
V gene: TRBV6-1
clone size: many
CDR3 DNA: TGTGCCAGCAGTGGCCGGGCCAACATTTTCTATGGCTACACCTTC
CDR3 protein: CASSGRANIFYGYTF

D gene: -
J gene: TRBJ2-2
V gene: TRBV2
clone size: -
CDR3 DNA: TGTGCCAGCAGTGGGGCAGGGGGGTTCGCCGGGGAGCTGTTTTTT
CDR3 protein: CASSGAGGFAGELFF

D gene: TRBD2
J gene: TRBJ2-1
V gene: TRBV29-1
clone size: -
CDR3 DNA: TGCAGCGTTGAAGTGACTAGCGGGCTTTACTCCTACAATGAGCAGTTCTTC
CDR3 protein: CSVEVTSGLYSYNEQFF

D gene: -
J gene: TRBJ2-5
V gene: TRBV20-1
clone size: -
CDR3 DNA: TGCAGTGCTAGAGTGGAGGGGCTTGGGACCCAGTACTTC
CDR3 protein: CSARVEGLGTQYF

D gene: -
J gene: TRBJ2-3
V gene: TRBV5-1
clone size: many
CDR3 DNA: TGCGCCAGCAGACTTGGTGCGGATACGCAGTATTTT
CDR3 protein: CASRLGADTQYF

D gene: -
J gene: TRBJ2-3
V gene: TRBV11-2
clone size: many
CDR3 DNA: TGTGCCAGCAGCTTAGGAGGCGGTGCCACAGATACGCAGTATTTT
CDR3 protein: CASSLGGGATDTQYF

D gene: -
J gene: TRBJ1-1
V gene: TRBV3-1
clone size: many
CDR3 DNA: TGTGCCAGCAGCCATGCACGTCCGGGTGAAGCTTTCTTT
CDR3 protein: CASSHARPGEAFF

D gene: -
J gene: TRBJ1-2
V gene: TRBV3-1
clone size: few
CDR3 DNA: TGTGCCAGCAGCCAGAGGGGGGAGATTAACTATGGCTACACCTTC
CDR3 protein: CASSQRGEINYGYTF

D gene: TRBD2
J gene: TRBJ2-1
V gene: TRBV13
clone size: many
CDR3 DNA: TGTGCCAGCAGTCCAACAGGGCCCGGGGCTAGCGGGGTCGGTCGGGAGCAGTTCTTC
CDR3 protein: CASSPTGPGASGVGREQFF

D gene: -
J gene: TRBJ1-3
V gene: TRBV2
clone size: many
CDR3 DNA: TGTGCCAGCAGCCGGGACATCGGAAACACCATATATTTT
CDR3 protein: CASSRDIGNTIYF

D gene: -
J gene: TRBJ2-6
V gene: TRBV12-3/TRBV12-4
clone size: -
CDR3 DNA: TGTGCCAGCAGTTCCCCGGTCCTATCTGGGGCCAACGTCCTGACTTTC
CDR3 protein: CASSSPVLSGANVLTF

D gene: -
J gene: TRBJ1-5
V gene: TRBV20-1
clone size: few
CDR3 DNA: TGCAGTGCTAGCGGACAGCCCAACCCTAGCAATCAGCCCCAGCATTTT
CDR3 protein: CSASGQPNPSNQPQHF

D gene: TRBD1
J gene: TRBJ2-7
V gene: TRBV11-2
clone size: many
CDR3 DNA: TGTGCCAGCAGCTCAAGGACAGGGGTACCCCACGAGCAGTACTTC
CDR3 protein: CASSSRTGVPHEQYF

D gene: -
J gene: TRBJ1-1
V gene: TRBV7-9
clone size: few
CDR3 DNA: TGTGCCAGCAGCTACTACGGGGCCACCGAAGCTTTCTTT
CDR3 protein: CASSYYGATEAFF

D gene: TRBD2
J gene: TRBJ2-5
V gene: TRBV30
clone size: many
CDR3 DNA: TGTGCCTGGAGTGTACTCAGGACTAGCGGGGCGGGGACCCAGTACTTC
CDR3 protein: CAWSVLRTSGAGTQYF

D gene: -
J gene: TRBJ1-5
V gene: TRBV15
clone size: -
CDR3 DNA: TGTGCCACCAGCACCTCCGGGGGTGGTCAGCCCCAGCATTTT
CDR3 protein: CATSTSGGGQPQHF

D gene: TRBD1
J gene: TRBJ1-2
V gene: TRBV9
clone size: once
CDR3 DNA: TGTGCCAGCAGCGTCGCCTCCGGGACAGGGTACGGCTATGGCTACACCTTC
CDR3 protein: CASSVASGTGYGYGYTF